One T cell receptor (beta chain) is described in this entry. An end of the junction differs from the germline gene, which may be a read error. This sample is part of a study of shared clonotypes between healthy human individuals. Germline CDR1 is SQVTM and CDR2 is ANQGSEA. This CDR3 region has 13 residues. TCRdb's table, derived via immunoSEQ multiplex PCR, lists solely in-frame clones and lacks some. This sample has roughly 2.2 million clones, with roughly 92% found just once. Sequencing used naive CD4+ T cells from PBMCs. The subset was: CD45RA+ positively selected. V gene TRBV29-1 combines with J gene TRBJ1-1, with 8 bases lining up with TRBD1. This clonotype was sampled from a young man in good health. Some clones in this sample may be carry-over from other donors' samples. This CDR3 reads CSVDGQGIRSPPF. Here the CDR3 DNA reads TGCAGCGTTGATGGACAGGGAATTCGCTCCCCTCCATTT.